This T cell receptor (beta chain) derives from a study of T cells in Graves' hyperthyroidism and ophthalmopathy. Patients showing uncontrolled infection, other autoimmune disease, pregnancy or lactation were ineligible. Diagnoses were established using clinical symptoms, serum thyroxine and TRAb, thyroid ultrasound and orbital computed tomography. This CDR3 spans 14 amino acids. Germline lookup yields CDR1 ENHRY and CDR2 SYGVKD. Trimming pared 7 bases from V and 5 bases from J, leaving 17 bases between. Amplification yielded TCR beta CDR3 regions, with RNA transcripts as the source. TCR CDR3 regions were first amplified by RT-PCR with HTBI primers. MiXCR, run by TCRdb on the multiplex PCR reads, gives a single entry per CDR3 protein. The table includes around 800,000 distinct CDR3 sequences, around 39% detected once.

V usage is TRBV10-3 and J usage is TRBJ2-5, with D tentatively TRBD2 (6 bases). The receptor was derived from a man in his late teens or twenties with Graves' hyperthyroidism. Sample: blood. DNA for the CDR3: TGTGCCATCACCGCTAGCGACGGGTCGGAGACCCAGTACTTC. It yields the protein CAITASDGSETQYF.